A single sample gave rise to the 29 T cell receptor beta chains below, sequenced in a study of PD-1 blockade in classical Hodgkin lymphoma. As to time point: cycle 4 day 1 (C4D1), after six to seven weeks of nivolumab. The patients all showed relapse after autologous stem cell transplantation, while their brentuximab vedotin exposure varied. This table comes from immunoSEQ multiplex PCR, and its TCRdb copy is limited to in-frame clones, with some not included. The table shows 20,000 or so clones, with around 84% occurring only once. Sequenced here: peripheral blood mononuclear cells (PBMCs), sampled before the fourth cycle of nivolumab. The source of these receptors is a human donor with classical Hodgkin lymphoma.

This clone appeared a few times. The genes are TRBV7-8 and TRBJ2-7, with 8 bases aligning to TRBD1. In germline, CDR1 is SGHVS, CDR2 FQNEAQ. Trimming took 5 bases from V and 5 from J; bases not matched to a gene: 2. CDR3 length: 12 residues. The CDR3 DNA sequence: TGTGCCAGCAGCCCGACAGGGGACGAGCAGTACTTC. Its protein product is CASSPTGDEQYF.

The rearrangement joins TRBV6-5 to TRBJ1-5; the D is unclear. This CDR3 region has 14 residues. Germline V lookup: CDR1 MNHEY, CDR2 SVGAGI. V was pared by 6 bases and J by 2 bases, with 11 bases between. The CDR3 reads CASSRNGGNQPQHF. As DNA, the CDR3 is TGTGCCAGCAGCCGCAACGGCGGCAATCAGCCCCAGCATTTT.

This clone was detected a few times. This chain uses TRBV28 with TRBJ1-1, with TRBD1 as a possible D gene (5 bases). CDR1 MDHEN and CDR2 SYDVKM come from the germline V gene. The V end lost 11 bases, the J end lost 4 bases, and 23 bases lay between the germline ends. This CDR3 region has 15 residues. CDR3 sequence: CAGSPRLGVGTEAFF. The CDR3 nucleotides read TGTGCCGGAAGCCCCCGCTTGGGGGTTGGCACTGAAGCTTTCTTT. Drawing the rest from reference TRBV28 and TRBJ1-1, the complete variable domain is DVKVTQSSRYLVKRTGEKVFLECVQDMDHENMFWYRQDPGLGLRLIYFSYDVKMKEKGDIPEGYSVSREKKERFSLILESASTNQTSMYLCAGSPRLGVGTEAFFGQGTRLTVV.

This chain joins TRBV9 and TRBJ2-1; the match to TRBD2 covers 13 bases. The CDR3 has 15 residues. Trimming removed 2 bases from V and 9 bases from J; junction bases left unmatched: 5. Germline-derived CDR1 and CDR2 are SGDLS and YYNGEE. The CDR3 DNA sequence: TGTGCCAGCAGCGTGAGGGGGACTAGCGGGGTTGAGCAGTTCTTC. Amino acid sequence: CASSVRGTSGVEQFF. Variable domain in full (rest from reference TRBV9 and TRBJ2-1): DSGVTQTPKHLITATGQRVTLRCSPRSGDLSVYWYQQSLDQGLQFLIQYYNGEERAKGNILERFSAQQFPDLHSELNLSSLELGDSALYFCASSVRGTSGVEQFFGPGTRLTVL.

V usage is TRBV5-1 and J usage is TRBJ1-2; TRBD1 matches 8 bases. Germline assignment: CDR1 SGHRS and CDR2 YFSETQ. J gave up 7 bases and V 2 bases, and 13 bases lay outside the gene matches. The CDR3 covers 16 residues. The CDR3 loop is CASSFGDRGTGSGYTF. CDR3 nucleotides: TGCGCCAGCAGCTTCGGAGACAGGGGCACCGGCAGTGGCTACACCTTC.

V and J are TRBV5-4 and TRBJ2-3; D perhaps matches TRBD1 (6 bases). This CDR3 is built from 13 residues. The V gene's germline CDR1 is SGHNT and CDR2 YYREEE (reference sequence). V was shortened by 5 bases and J by 1 base, with 8 bases between the two germline ends. CDR3 nucleotides: TGTGCCAGCAGTAGGACAGGCACAGATACGCAGTATTTT. Protein: CASSRTGTDTQYF.

The DNA of the CDR3 is TGTGCCAGCAGCTTAGCCAACAATGAGCAGTTCTTC. As protein: CASSLANNEQFF. This chain connects TRBV7-8 to TRBJ2-1; the D is unclear. The CDR3 totals 12 residues. Germline-derived CDR1 and CDR2 are SGHVS and FQNEAQ. The ends were cut back, 0 bases at V and 5 bases at J, with 2 bases in the middle. Full variable domain (rest looked up from reference TRBV7-8 and TRBJ2-1): GAGVSQSPRYKVAKRGQDVALRCDPISGHVSLFWYQQALGQGPEFLTYFQNEAQLDKSGLPSDRFFAERPEGSVSTLKIQRTQQEDSAVYLCASSLANNEQFFGPGTRLTVL.

The rearrangement joins TRBV7-3 to TRBJ2-1; the match to TRBD1 covers 11 bases. The CDR3 loop spans 15 amino acids. Losses at the gene ends were 4 bases for V and 5 bases for J; bases not matched to a gene: 4. Germline V gives CDR1 SGHTA, CDR2 FQGTGA. CDR3: CASSSRDRGNNEQFF. CDR3 nucleotide sequence: TGTGCCAGCAGCTCCCGGGACAGGGGGAACAATGAGCAGTTCTTC.

The V and J genes are TRBV7-9 and TRBJ1-1, with TRBD1 as a possible D gene (5 bases). Germline V gene data show CDR1 as SEHNR and CDR2 as FQNEAQ (reference sequence). The CDR3 totals 13 residues. Trimming took 5 bases from V and 6 from J, leaving 13 bases between them. This CDR3 is CASSLNGGAEAFF. The CDR3, as DNA: TGTGCCAGCAGCCTCAACGGGGGGGCTGAAGCTTTCTTT.

This sequence joins TRBV19 and TRBJ1-1, with D unclear. V gave up 3 bases and J gave up 0 bases, with 8 bases separating them. The CDR3 contains 14 residues. Germline V gene lookup returns CDR1 LNHDA and CDR2 SQIVND (reference sequence). CDR3 sequence (DNA): TGTGCCAGTAGTATTGGGCAGCTGAACACTGAAGCTTTCTTT. Translating gives CASSIGQLNTEAFF.

This clone showed up just a few times. This rearrangement joins TRBV6-1 to TRBJ2-5; TRBD1 agrees at 11 bases. Germline CDR1 is MNHNS and CDR2 is SASEGT. CDR3 length equals 15 residues. After removal of 3 bases from V and 4 bases from J, the junction contained 4 bases not matched to a gene. The CDR3 nucleotides are TGTGCCAGCAGTGACCATGGGACAGGGGGAGAGACCCAGTACTTC. This translates into CASSDHGTGGETQYF.

The J gene is TRBJ2-5, the V gene TRBV12-2; TRBD2, the table's D call, lacks a check against the DNA. TRBV12-2 is described as a pseudogene. This CDR3 contains 15 residues. DNA of the CDR3: TGTGCAAGTCGCTTAGCCCGGAGGAACCAAGAGACCCAGTACTTC. This encodes CASRLARRNQETQYF.

V gene TRBV4-1 combines with J gene TRBJ2-6; D is uncertain. Looked up from germline, CDR1 is MGHRA and CDR2 is YSYEKL. The CDR3 totals 15 residues. V lost 1 base to trimming and J lost 0 bases, with 4 bases between them. CDR3 region: CASSQGSSGANVLTF. DNA for the CDR3: TGCGCCAGCAGCCAAGGGTCCTCTGGGGCCAACGTCCTGACTTTC.

This chain joins TRBV5-1 and TRBJ1-5; 7 nucleotides match TRBD1. The germline gives CDR1 SGHRS, CDR2 YFSETQ. CDR3 length: 15 residues. V lost 4 bases to trimming and J lost 7 bases; unmatched junction nucleotides: 11. CDR3 sequence reads: CASSQTGASGQPQHF. Here the CDR3 DNA reads TGCGCCAGCAGCCAAACAGGGGCATCGGGGCAGCCCCAGCATTTT.

This clone was detected once. The chain links TRBV14 to TRBJ2-3, with 9 bases that match TRBD2. The CDR3 runs 15 residues. J lost 2 bases, V lost 1 base, and 1 base had no gene match. Germline V gives CDR1 SGHDN, CDR2 FVKESK. The CDR3, as DNA: TGTGCCAGCAGCCAAGGACTAGCGGTCACAGATACGCAGTATTTT. Its translation: CASSQGLAVTDTQYF. Using reference TRBV14 and TRBJ2-3 for the parts outside the CDR3, the full variable domain is EAGVTQFPSHSVIEKGQTVTLRCDPISGHDNLYWYRRVMGKEIKFLLHFVKESKQDESGMPNNRFLAERTGGTYSTLKVQPAELEDSGVYFCASSQGLAVTDTQYFGPGTRLTVL.

The chain carries TRBV13 and TRBJ2-2; D gene ambiguous. This CDR3 has 15 residues. Trimming left V 1 base short and J 2 bases short, with 8 bases between. The germline gives CDR1 PRHDT, CDR2 FYEKMQ (reference sequence). CDR3 protein: CASSLDGGNTGELFF. The CDR3 coding sequence is TGTGCCAGCAGCTTAGATGGCGGTAACACCGGGGAGCTGTTTTTT.

The chain uses TRBV4-3 and TRBJ2-1, with 10 bases fitting TRBD2. CDR3 length equals 15 residues. Germline V gene lookup returns CDR1 LGHNA and CDR2 YSLEER. Trimming cost V 8 bases and J 10 bases; bases outside gene matches: 14. The CDR3 sequence is CASGLAGGTSREQFF. The CDR3 DNA follows: TGCGCCAGCGGCTTAGCGGGGGGTACCTCGAGGGAGCAGTTCTTC.

In its sample, this clone was seen once. The chain carries TRBV11-2 and TRBJ2-1, with D maybe TRBD1 (5 bases). The CDR3 contains 14 residues. Trimming removed 4 bases at V and 7 bases at J, with 14 bases between. Germline V gene lookup returns CDR1 SGHAT and CDR2 FQNNGV. CDR3 loop: CASSYQGWVNEQFF. CDR3 nucleotides: TGTGCCAGCAGCTATCAGGGATGGGTAAATGAGCAGTTCTTC. The entire variable domain, with the rest obtained from reference TRBV11-2 and TRBJ2-1, is as follows: EAGVAQSPRYKIIEKRQSVAFWCNPISGHATLYWYQQILGQGPKLLIQFQNNGVVDDSQLPKDRFSAERLKGVDSTLKIQPAKLEDSAVYLCASSYQGWVNEQFFGPGTRLTVL.

The chain has TRBV7-9 and TRBJ2-2; D ambiguous. Trimming took 3 bases from V and 1 from J, leaving 3 bases between them. The germline V gene encodes CDR1 SEHNR and CDR2 FQNEAQ (reference sequence). The CDR3 is 13 residues long. For the CDR3, the DNA is TGTGCCAGCAGCTTGGAGAACACCGGGGAGCTGTTTTTT. Its protein product is CASSLENTGELFF.

By sample share, this clone is medium-sized (0.01 to 0.1%). The chain uses TRBV5-4 and TRBJ2-7; 7 bases are a match to TRBD1. This CDR3 has 13 amino acids. V dropped 4 bases and J dropped 3; count of bases not matched to a gene: 4. CDR1 and CDR2 from the germline V gene are SGHNT and YYREEE (reference sequence). Here the CDR3 reads CASSPTGDYEQYF. The CDR3 DNA reads TGTGCCAGCAGCCCTACAGGGGACTACGAGCAGTACTTC.

The genes are TRBV6-5 and TRBJ2-3, with 10 bases identical to TRBD2. Germline loops: CDR1 MNHEY, CDR2 SVGAGI. V trimming: 5 bases; J trimming: 4 bases; junction bases outside the gene matches: 3. The CDR3 is made up of 14 amino acids. The CDR3 nucleotides are TGTGCCAGCAGTCAGCGGGAGGGCCCAGATACGCAGTATTTT. Its protein product is CASSQREGPDTQYF.

The sample holds a few counts of this clone. The rearrangement joins TRBV27 to TRBJ2-7; TRBD1 aligns across 7 bases. This CDR3 region has 13 residues. Germline V gene sequence: CDR1 MNHEY, CDR2 SMNVEV (reference sequence). V dropped 6 bases and J dropped 7; count of bases not matched to a gene: 9. The CDR3 DNA reads TGTGCCAGCAGGACAGGGTCGGATACGGAGCAGTACTTC. Translation gives CASRTGSDTEQYF.

The V and J genes are TRBV2 and TRBJ1-4; D call uncertain. V gave up 6 bases and J gave up 8 bases, with 13 bases separating them. The germline gives CDR1 SNHLY, CDR2 FYNNEI. The CDR3 sequence is 13 residues long. The CDR3 sequence: CASRFGPAEKLFF. The CDR3 nucleotides read TGTGCCAGCAGGTTCGGGCCCGCGGAAAAACTGTTTTTT.

In DNA form, the CDR3 reads TGTGCCAGCAGCCCCCGCTATTCCTACAATGAGCAGTTCTTC. Its translation is CASSPRYSYNEQFF. The chain couples TRBV7-9 to TRBJ2-1, with D unresolved. Germline loops: CDR1 SEHNR, CDR2 FQNEAQ (reference sequence). This CDR3 is built from 14 residues. The V and J ends lost 5 bases and 1 base respectively, with 9 bases between them.

This chain connects TRBV4-1 to TRBJ2-1; D might be TRBD1 (7 bases). Trimming removed 4 bases from V and 1 base from J, with 11 bases in between. CDR3 length equals 15 residues. CDR1 and CDR2 from the germline V gene are MGHRA and YSYEKL. The CDR3 DNA sequence: TGCGCCAGCAGCCCGGGGGACAGTTCCTACAATGAGCAGTTCTTC. Translating gives CASSPGDSSYNEQFF.

The chain joins TRBV28 to TRBJ1-3; weak D call: TRBD1 (5 bases). CDR3 length: 19 amino acids. V was cut by 3 bases and J by 1 base, with 22 bases left in between. The germline V gene has CDR1 MDHEN and CDR2 SYDVKM. The CDR3 here is CASSFLWIGTTESGNTIYF. CDR3 DNA: TGTGCCAGCAGTTTCTTATGGATCGGGACGACCGAATCTGGAAACACCATATATTTT.

CDR3 residues: CASSASYEQYF. The CDR3 nucleotides read TGTGCCAGCAGCGCATCCTACGAGCAGTACTTC. The rearrangement joins TRBV7-8 to TRBJ2-7; D is unresolved. CDR1 and CDR2 from the germline V gene are SGHVS and FQNEAQ. The CDR3 sequence is 11 residues long. V dropped 5 bases and J dropped 1 base, with 3 bases sitting between them. The full variable domain, with the rest looked up from reference TRBV7-8 and TRBJ2-7, is GAGVSQSPRYKVAKRGQDVALRCDPISGHVSLFWYQQALGQGPEFLTYFQNEAQLDKSGLPSDRFFAERPEGSVSTLKIQRTQQEDSAVYLCASSASYEQYFGPGTRLTVT.

The chain employs TRBV5-4 and TRBJ2-1; 8 bases map to TRBD1. V dropped 1 base and J dropped 2; count of bases not matched to a gene: 2. CDR3 length: 15 amino acids. Germline V gene sequence: CDR1 SGHNT, CDR2 YYREEE (reference sequence). This chain's CDR3 is CASSLPGQAYNEQFF. The CDR3 DNA reads TGTGCCAGCAGCTTGCCGGGACAGGCCTACAATGAGCAGTTCTTC.

The chain couples TRBV6-5 to TRBJ2-1; D is ambiguous. The germline V gene encodes CDR1 MNHEY and CDR2 SVGAGI. This CDR3 contains 14 residues. V lost 0 bases and J 3 bases, leaving 6 bases between the germline ends. Here the CDR3 DNA reads TGTGCCAGCAGTTACTCTAACAACTACAATGAGCAGTTCTTC. Its protein is CASSYSNNYNEQFF.